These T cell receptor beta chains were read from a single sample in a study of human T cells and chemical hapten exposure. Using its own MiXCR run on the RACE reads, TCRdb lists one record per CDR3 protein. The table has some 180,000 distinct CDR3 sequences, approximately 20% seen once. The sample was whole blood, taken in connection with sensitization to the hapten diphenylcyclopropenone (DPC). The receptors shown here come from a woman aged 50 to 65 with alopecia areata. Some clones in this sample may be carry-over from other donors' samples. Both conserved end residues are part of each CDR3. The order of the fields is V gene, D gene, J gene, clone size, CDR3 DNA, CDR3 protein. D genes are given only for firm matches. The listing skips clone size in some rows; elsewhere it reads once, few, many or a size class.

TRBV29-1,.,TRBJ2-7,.,TGCAGCGTTGACGGCCGGGGCGATAGAGACGAGCAGTACTTC,CSVDGRGDRDEQYF
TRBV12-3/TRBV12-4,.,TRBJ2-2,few,TGTGCCAGCAGTTTCGGGGACGCCACCGGGGAGCTGTTTTTT,CASSFGDATGELFF
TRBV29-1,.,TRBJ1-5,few,TGCAGCGTTTCCGACAGAAAAAACAATCAGCCCCAGCATTTT,CSVSDRKNNQPQHF
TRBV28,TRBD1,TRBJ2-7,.,TGTGCCAGCAGTCCGATTGCGTTGGGGACAGGGTTTTACGTGCAGTACTTC,CASSPIALGTGFYVQYF
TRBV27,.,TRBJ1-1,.,TGTGCCAGCAGTCTTCTATCGGACATGAACACTGAAGCTTTCTTT,CASSLLSDMNTEAFF
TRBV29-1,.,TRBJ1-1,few,TGCAGCGTTGAGTACGCCGCTATGAACACTGAAGCTTTCTTT,CSVEYAAMNTEAFF
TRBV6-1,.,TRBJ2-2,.,TGTGCCAGCAGGGAAATATTAGGAGGGCATAGCGGGGAGCTGTTTTTT,CASREILGGHSGELFF
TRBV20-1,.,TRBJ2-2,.,TGCAGTGCTCCATGGGCAGGGAACACCGGGGAGCTGTTTTTT,CSAPWAGNTGELFF
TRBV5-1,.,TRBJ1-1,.,TGCGCCAGCAGCATACAGGGTAGTGGAACTGAAGCTTTCTTT,CASSIQGSGTEAFF
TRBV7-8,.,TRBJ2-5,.,TGTGCCAGCAGCATCCTACTAGAACTCCAAGAGACCCAGTACTTC,CASSILLELQETQYF
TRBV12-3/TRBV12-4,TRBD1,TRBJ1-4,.,TGTGCCAGCAGTTTATGGGACAGGGTGACTAATGAAAAACTGTTTTTT,CASSLWDRVTNEKLFF
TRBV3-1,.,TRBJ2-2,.,TGTGCCAGCAGCCAAGGACGCAGCAACCGTGGCGGGGAGCTGTTTTTT,CASSQGRSNRGGELFF
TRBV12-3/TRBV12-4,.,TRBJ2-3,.,TGTGCCAGCAGCCCCCCTGAGGCAGATACGCAGTATTTT,CASSPPEADTQYF
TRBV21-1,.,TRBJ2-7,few,TGTGCCAGCAGCACCACAGGACGGAGCTCCTACGAGCAGTACTTC,CASSTTGRSSYEQYF
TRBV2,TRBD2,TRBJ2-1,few,TGTGCCAGCAGTGAAATCGGACTAGCGGGGGGAAATGAGCAGTTCTTC,CASSEIGLAGGNEQFF
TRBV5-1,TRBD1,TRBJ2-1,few,TGCGCCAGCAGCATATACCCTAGAGGGGGCACCTACAATGAGCAGTTCTTC,CASSIYPRGGTYNEQFF
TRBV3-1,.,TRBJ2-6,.,TGTGCCAGCACCGGGGTAATGTCCGGGGCCAACGTCCTGACTTTC,CASTGVMSGANVLTF
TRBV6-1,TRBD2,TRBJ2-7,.,TGTGCCAGCAGCGCGGGGGGCGGCGAGCAGTACTTC,CASSAGGGEQYF
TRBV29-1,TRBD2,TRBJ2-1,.,TGCAGCGTTGAAGACAGATTGGCGGGAGGGCCTAATGAGCAGTTCTTC,CSVEDRLAGGPNEQFF
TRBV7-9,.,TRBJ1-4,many,TGTGCCAGCACCTTTGCAACTAATGAAAAACTGTTTTTT,CASTFATNEKLFF
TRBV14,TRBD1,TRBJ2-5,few,TGTGCCAGCAGGGAGACAGGGCGAGGAGAGACCCAGTACTTC,CASRETGRGETQYF
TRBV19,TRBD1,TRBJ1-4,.,TGTGCCAGTAGTAACCCTGGACAGGGTGGTGAAAAACTGTTTTTT,CASSNPGQGGEKLFF
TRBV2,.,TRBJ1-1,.,TGTGCCAGCACTAGAGTCTCTGGAGCTGAAGCTTTCTTT,CASTRVSGAEAFF
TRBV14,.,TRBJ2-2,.,TGTGCCAGCAGCCGTAACAGGAACACCGGGGAGCTGTTTTTT,CASSRNRNTGELFF
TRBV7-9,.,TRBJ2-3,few,TGTGCCAGCAGCTTAGTGGGGCTAGCGAGATCCACAGATACGCAGTATTTT,CASSLVGLARSTDTQYF
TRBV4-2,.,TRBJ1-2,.,TGTGCCAGCAGCCAAGATATCGGGGACTATGGCTACACCTTC,CASSQDIGDYGYTF
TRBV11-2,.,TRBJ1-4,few,TGTGCCAGCAGCCCCCGTCCCCCGTGGCTGTTTTTT,CASSPRPPWLFF
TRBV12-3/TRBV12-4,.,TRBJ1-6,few,TGTGCCAGCAGTTTAACAGAAAAGAATTCACCCCTCCACTTT,CASSLTEKNSPLHF
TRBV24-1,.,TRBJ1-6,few,TGTGCCACCAGTGATCTGTATAATTCACCCCTCCACTTT,CATSDLYNSPLHF
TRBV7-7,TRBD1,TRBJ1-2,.,TGTGCTAGCAGCTTAGAAGGGGGCGACTATGGCTACACCTTC,CASSLEGGDYGYTF
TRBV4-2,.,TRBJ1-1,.,TGTGCCAGCAGCGGAGGGAGACAGGAAGGAGACACTGAAGCTTTCTTT,CASSGGRQEGDTEAFF
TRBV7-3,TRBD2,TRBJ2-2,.,TGTGCCAGCAGCTCACCGGGACTAGCGGGAGAGAGGGCCGGGGAGCTGTTTTTT,CASSSPGLAGERAGELFF
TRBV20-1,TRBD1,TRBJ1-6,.,TGCAGTGTTCGGACGGACAGGGCGACACCCCTCCACTTT,CSVRTDRATPLHF
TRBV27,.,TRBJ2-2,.,TGTGCCAGCAGTACAAACTCGAACACCGGGGAGCTGTTTTTT,CASSTNSNTGELFF
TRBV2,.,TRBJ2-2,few,TGTGCCAGGAGGTCTAGCGCGGCGAACACCGGGGAGCTGTTTTTT,CARRSSAANTGELFF
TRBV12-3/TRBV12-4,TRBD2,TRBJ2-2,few,TGTGCCAGCAGTGTAGCGGGCAGGAACACCGGGGAGCTGTTTTTT,CASSVAGRNTGELFF
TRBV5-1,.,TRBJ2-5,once,TGCGCCAGCAGCTTGAGGCCAGGGACAGAGACCCAGTACTTC,CASSLRPGTETQYF
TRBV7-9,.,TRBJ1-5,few,TGTGCCAGCAGCTTCGAGGGGATGAATCAGCCCCAGCATTTT,CASSFEGMNQPQHF
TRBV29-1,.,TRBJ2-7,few,TGCAGCGCCCTCCAGACAGCGACCTACGAGCAGTACTTC,CSALQTATYEQYF
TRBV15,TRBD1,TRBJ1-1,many,TGTGCCACCAGCAGAGACCCGCGGACAGGGATTGAAGCTTTCTTT,CATSRDPRTGIEAFF
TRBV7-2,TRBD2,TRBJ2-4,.,TGTGCCAGCAGCTTATTTAGCGGGAGCTACATTCAGTACTTC,CASSLFSGSYIQYF
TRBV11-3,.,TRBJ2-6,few,TGTGCCAGCAGCTTAGAACTACGGGGAGAGAACGTCCTGACTTTC,CASSLELRGENVLTF
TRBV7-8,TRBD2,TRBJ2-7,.,TGTGCCAGCAGCTTAGCTAGCGGGTCCAACGAGCAGTACTTC,CASSLASGSNEQYF
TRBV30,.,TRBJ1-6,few,TGTGCCTGGAGTTCCGTCGGAGATTCACCCCTCCACTTT,CAWSSVGDSPLHF
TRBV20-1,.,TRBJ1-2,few,TGCAGTGCTAACTCTAACTATGGCTACACCTTC,CSANSNYGYTF
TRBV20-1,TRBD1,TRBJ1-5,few,TGCAGTGCTAGAGTTACAGGGGCTACTAGCAATCAGCCCCAGCATTTT,CSARVTGATSNQPQHF
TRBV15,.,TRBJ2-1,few,TGTGCCACCAGCAGAGATGAAGCCCTGGCCTACAATGAGCAGTTCTTC,CATSRDEALAYNEQFF
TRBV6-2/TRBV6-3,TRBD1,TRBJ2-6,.,TGTGCCAGCAGTTACTCGCGAAGCCTATACAGGGGCTCTGGGGCCAACGTCCTGACTTTC,CASSYSRSLYRGSGANVLTF
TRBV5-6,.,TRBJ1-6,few,TGTGCCAGCAGCTTAATGTCGAGTCCCCTCCACTTT,CASSLMSSPLHF
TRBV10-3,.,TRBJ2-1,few,TGTGCCATCAGTGAAGCGGGCCGGTCCTACAATGAGCAGTTCTTC,CAISEAGRSYNEQFF
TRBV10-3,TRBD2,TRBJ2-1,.,TGTGCCATCAGTGAAAGGTCTAGCGGGTTTTACAATGAGCAGTTCTTC,CAISERSSGFYNEQFF
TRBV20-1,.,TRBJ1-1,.,TGCAGTGCTATCAGGGTGGCGAGGACTGAAGCTTTCTTT,CSAIRVARTEAFF
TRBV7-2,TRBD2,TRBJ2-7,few,TGTGCCAGCAGGGGGGGTTTCGGGACTACGTACGAGCAGTACTTC,CASRGGFGTTYEQYF
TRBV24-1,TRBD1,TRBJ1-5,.,TGTGCCACCAGTCCAGCCACAGGGGGAAATCAGCCCCAGCATTTT,CATSPATGGNQPQHF
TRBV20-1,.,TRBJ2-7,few,TGCAGTGCTCCTTGGGCAGGGACGTTCAACCACGAGCAGTACTTC,CSAPWAGTFNHEQYF
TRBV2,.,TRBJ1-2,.,TGTGCCAGCAGTGGTAGCGGGGGGCTTCGGCTTATGGATGGCTACACCTTC,CASSGSGGLRLMDGYTF
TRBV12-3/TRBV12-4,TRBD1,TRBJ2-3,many,TGTGCCAGCAGTCTGACAGGGTCCACAGATACGCAGTATTTT,CASSLTGSTDTQYF
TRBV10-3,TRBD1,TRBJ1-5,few,TGTGCCATCAGTAAGACAGGGGGGGATCGAAATCAGCCCCAGCATTTT,CAISKTGGDRNQPQHF